The 10 T cell receptor beta chains below were found in one sample sequenced in a study of blood T cell repertoires in COVID-19. The assay was immunoSEQ multiplex PCR, and TCRdb's table has in-frame clones only and misses some. The table has approximately 200,000 clones, 70% to 90% seen once. Sequenced input: peripheral blood. The origin of the receptors is a man aged 25-40 years with COVID-19, enrolled during active disease.

The chain joins TRBV7-2 to TRBJ2-5; maybe TRBD1 (5 bases). V lost 4 bases and J lost 2, with 5 bases in between. In germline, CDR1 is SGHTA, CDR2 FQGNSA. The CDR3 spans 12 residues. CDR3 DNA sequence: TGTGCCAGCAGCTACAGGCAAGAGACCCAGTACTTC. It specifies CASSYRQETQYF.

The V gene is TRBV7-9, the J gene TRBJ2-5; 10 positions agree with TRBD1. There are 15 residues in the CDR3. Germline CDR1 and CDR2: SEHNR and FQNEAQ (reference sequence). J lost 2 bases, V lost 5 bases, and 5 bases had no gene match. The CDR3 DNA reads TGTGCCAGCAGCCTCTGGACAGGGGGGCAAGAGACCCAGTACTTC. Protein sequence: CASSLWTGGQETQYF.

The V and J genes are TRBV29-1 and TRBJ1-1; D remains ambiguous. Trimming left V 5 bases short and J 0 bases short, with 10 bases between. CDR3 length: 13 residues. Germline lookup yields CDR1 SQVTM and CDR2 ANQGSEA. CDR3 in amino acids: CSVSARMNTEAFF. The CDR3, as DNA: TGCAGCGTTTCCGCGCGGATGAACACTGAAGCTTTCTTT.

This chain links TRBV19 with TRBJ1-3; a possible D gene is TRBD1 (6 bases). This CDR3 is 15 amino acids long. Trimming removed 7 bases at V and 0 bases at J, with 13 bases between. Germline CDR1 reads LNHDA; CDR2 reads SQIVND (reference sequence). Written as DNA, the CDR3 is TGTGCCAGTATCCCCTTGGACAGCTCTGGAAACACCATATATTTT. Translating it yields CASIPLDSSGNTIYF.

The chain recombines TRBV29-1 with TRBJ1-1, with TRBD1 matching over 9 bases. V lost 1 base, J lost 3 bases, and 6 bases stayed unmatched. The CDR3 runs to 15 residues. Per germline, CDR1 SQVTM and CDR2 ANQGSEA. The DNA of the CDR3 is TGCAGCGTTGAAGTTTTAGGGACAGGGTACACTGAAGCTTTCTTT. This translates into CSVEVLGTGYTEAFF.

This chain connects TRBV7-9 to TRBJ2-1; 8 bases align to TRBD2. V shed 0 bases and J 8 bases; nucleotides not matched to a gene: 9. Germline V gene sequence: CDR1 SEHNR, CDR2 FQNEAQ (reference sequence). The CDR3 length is 16 residues. The CDR3 here is CASSLASGARGDEQFF. As DNA, the CDR3 is TGTGCCAGCAGCTTAGCTAGCGGGGCCCGGGGCGATGAGCAGTTCTTC.

The rearrangement joins TRBV9 to TRBJ2-5, with 15 bases that match TRBD2. Germline CDR1 is SGDLS and CDR2 is YYNGEE. The junction had 7 bases not matched to a gene; V was cut back by 4 bases and J by 6 bases. The CDR3 totals 16 residues. The CDR3 here is CASSSGLAGGGQTQYF. As DNA, the CDR3 is TGTGCCAGCAGCTCGGGACTAGCGGGAGGAGGACAGACCCAGTACTTC.

This rearrangement joins TRBV6-6 to TRBJ1-2; 7 bases map to TRBD1. In germline, CDR1 is MNHNY, CDR2 SVGAGI (reference sequence). Trimming cost V 8 bases and J 3 bases; bases outside gene matches: 9. The CDR3 is 14 amino acids. The CDR3 bases are TGTGCCAGCGGCCCAGGGGGAATGGACTATGGCTACACCTTC. The encoded protein is CASGPGGMDYGYTF.

The chain carries TRBV4-2 and TRBJ1-4, with D perhaps TRBD1 (5 bases). Germline CDR1 reads LGHNA; CDR2 reads YNFKEQ. There are 16 residues in the CDR3. V lost 5 bases and J lost 3, with 16 bases in between. This CDR3 is CASSSQGGAANEKLFF. The CDR3 bases are TGTGCCAGCAGCTCCCAAGGCGGGGCGGCTAATGAAAAACTGTTTTTT.

Only a few counts were recorded for this clone. J is TRBJ1-1 and V is TRBV27, with a possible D match to TRBD1 (5 bases). Germline V gene lookup returns CDR1 MNHEY and CDR2 SMNVEV (reference sequence). V was trimmed by 1 base and J by 4 bases, leaving 13 bases between them. The CDR3 covers 15 residues. In nucleotides, the CDR3 is TGTGCCAGCAGTTTATTTGGGACTATACCCACTGAAGCTTTCTTT. Translated, it gives CASSLFGTIPTEAFF.